This TCR beta chain derives from a study of CD8 T cells in Susac syndrome. Whole-study results and caveats: Susac-specific public clones found in total CD8+ repertoires numbered 15 to 20, and those in CD8+ TEMRA repertoires numbered roughly 5.

CDR1 MGHRA and CDR2 YSYEKL come from the germline V gene. CDR3 length: 14 residues. Trimming at V came to 4 bases and at J to 2 bases, leaving 4 bases not matched to a gene. RNA was extracted with the RNeasy kit, and a quantity of roughly 0.5 to 1 ug was reverse transcribed using random hexamers. Amplification of TCR beta CDR3 spanned 54 Vbeta and 13 Jbeta via immunoSEQ multiplex PCR. In TCRdb, the immunoSEQ multiplex PCR reads were re-called with MiXCR into one record per CDR3 protein. The sample records 100,000 to 150,000 distinct CDR3 sequences, around 94% being singletons. TCR beta sequences were obtained from blood CD8+ and CD4+ T cells. In the case of this clonotype: What it binds is unknown.

The sequencing sample was made of CD8+ T cells from PBMCs. J is TRBJ2-5 and V is TRBV4-1; TRBD1 matches at 7 bases. The TCR sequence derives from a human donor with Susac syndrome. The DNA of the CDR3 is TGCGCCAGCAGCCTAGGGACAGCTCAAGAGACCCAGTACTTC. As protein: CASSLGTAQETQYF.